What follows are 32 T cell receptor beta chains derived from one specimen sequenced in a study of cytomegalovirus exposure and HLA in healthy donors. Use of 60 Vbeta and 13 Jbeta primers characterized the PCR. Clones were sequenced by immunoSEQ multiplex PCR, and TCRdb holds only the in-frame ones, with some missing. The data hold some 150,000 clones, with over 65% observed a single time. Sequenced material: PBMCs. Receptor source: a woman aged 25 to 45 in good health and CMV-seronegative.

The gene calls are TRBV7-8 and TRBJ2-2, with D maybe TRBD2 (5 bases). V lost 1 base, J lost 0 bases, and 9 bases lay in between. Germline V gene data show CDR1 as SGHVS and CDR2 as FQNEAQ. The CDR3 runs 16 residues. The CDR3 sequence is CASSLVPRANTGELFF. The CDR3 DNA follows: TGTGCCAGCAGCTTAGTACCGCGGGCGAACACCGGGGAGCTGTTTTTT.

The rearrangement links TRBV5-1 to TRBJ2-7, with 10 nucleotides matching TRBD1. Germline trimming cut 4 bases from V and 0 bases from J; bases unmatched to any gene: 4. The germline gives CDR1 SGHRS, CDR2 YFSETQ. The CDR3 is made up of 15 amino acids. CDR3 nucleotides: TGCGCCAGCAGCCGGGACAGGGGTTACTCCTACGAGCAGTACTTC. This encodes CASSRDRGYSYEQYF.

This clone came up a few times. The CDR3 loop is CASSLWGGRTEAFF. The CDR3 nucleotides read TGTGCCAGCAGTCTCTGGGGGGGGCGGACTGAAGCTTTCTTT. The chain links TRBV28 to TRBJ1-1; maybe TRBD1 (6 bases). V lost 5 bases and J 5 bases, leaving 15 bases between the germline ends. Germline V CDR1 and CDR2: MDHEN, SYDVKM. The CDR3 loop spans 14 amino acids.

The chain employs TRBV29-1 and TRBJ2-5, with 7 bases matching TRBD2. The J call may be mistaken, given a closer DNA end match to TRBJ2-7. This CDR3 comprises 12 residues. CDR1 and CDR2 (germline): SQVTM, ANQGSEA. The CDR3 DNA reads TGCAGCGTTCGCCGGGGGGACTACGAGCAGTACTTC. Encoded protein: CSVRRGDYEQYF.

The genes are TRBV23-1 and TRBJ2-7; no firm D call. TRBV23-1 is classed as an ORF, of uncertain function. This CDR3 is 15 amino acids long. V was cut by 2 bases and J by 2 bases, with 13 bases left in between. DNA of the CDR3: TGCGCCAGCAGTCAAACCCATGGAGAGGCCTACGAGCAGTACTTC. Translating gives CASSQTHGEAYEQYF.

This clone has just one count. The rearrangement links TRBV27 to TRBJ2-4, with D possibly matching TRBD2 (5 bases). Per the germline V gene, CDR1 is MNHEY and CDR2 is SMNVEV (reference sequence). The CDR3 covers 14 residues. Trimming removed 0 bases at V and 9 bases at J, with 12 bases between. The CDR3 loop is CASSLSMRAPIQYF. CDR3 nucleotide sequence: TGTGCCAGCAGTTTATCTATGAGGGCGCCCATTCAGTACTTC.

V usage is TRBV11-2 and J usage is TRBJ1-4; D call uncertain. Looked up from germline, CDR1 is SGHAT and CDR2 is FQNNGV. The CDR3 is 13 residues long. The V end lost 2 bases, the J end lost 8 bases, and 9 bases lay between the germline ends. This CDR3 reads CASSLFSAEKLFF. The CDR3 bases are TGTGCCAGCAGCTTATTCTCCGCGGAAAAACTGTTTTTT.

The sample holds a few counts of this clone. The CDR3 sequence is CATPSRGSYGYTF. The DNA of the CDR3 is TGTGCCACCCCCTCCAGGGGGTCCTATGGCTACACCTTC. This sequence joins TRBV28 and TRBJ1-2, with 7 nucleotides matching TRBD1. V shed 10 bases and J 4 bases; nucleotides not matched to a gene: 9. Germline values: CDR1 MDHEN, CDR2 SYDVKM. The CDR3 is made up of 13 amino acids.

J is TRBJ2-1 and V is TRBV10-3, with 9 positions matching TRBD2. CDR3 length: 16 residues. The ends lost 6 bases at V and 2 bases at J; junction bases unmatched: 8. CDR1 is ENHRY, CDR2 SYGVKD, per germline. In DNA form, the CDR3 reads TGTGCCATCAGGACTACTAGCGGGCGTACCTACAATGAGCAGTTCTTC. Translated, it gives CAIRTTSGRTYNEQFF.

This chain links TRBV29-1 with TRBJ2-1; D possibly corresponds to TRBD1 (5 bases). Germline lookup yields CDR1 SQVTM and CDR2 ANQGSEA. Trimming removed 0 bases from V and 1 base from J, with 13 bases in between. This CDR3 is 16 amino acids long. This chain's CDR3 is CSVEDQGAESYNEQFF. The DNA for the CDR3 is TGCAGCGTTGAAGATCAAGGGGCAGAGTCCTACAATGAGCAGTTCTTC.

V is TRBV28 and J is TRBJ1-6; 7 nucleotides line up with TRBD1. Germline CDR1 is MDHEN and CDR2 is SYDVKM. This CDR3 is 16 amino acids long. The J segment lost 8 bases and the V segment lost 6 bases, leaving 13 bases of the junction unmatched. CDR3: CASSSHDREADSPLHF. For the CDR3, the DNA is TGTGCCAGCAGCTCCCACGACAGGGAGGCTGATTCACCCCTCCACTTT. Based on the CDR3 plus reference TRBV28 and TRBJ1-6, the full variable domain is DVKVTQSSRYLVKRTGEKVFLECVQDMDHENMFWYRQDPGLGLRLIYFSYDVKMKEKGDIPEGYSVSREKKERFSLILESASTNQTSMYLCASSSHDREADSPLHFGNGTRLTVT.

There are a few counts of this clone. The chain joins TRBV28 to TRBJ1-6; tentatively, D is TRBD1 (5 bases). V was trimmed by 6 bases and J by 6 bases, leaving 18 bases between them. Germline V CDR1 and CDR2: MDHEN, SYDVKM. This CDR3 comprises 16 residues. CDR3 sequence (DNA): TGTGCCAGCAGGACAGCCTCGACAAGCTTTAATTCACCCCTCCACTTT. Residues: CASRTASTSFNSPLHF.

In this sample, this clone turned up a few times. This rearrangement joins TRBV7-9 to TRBJ1-2, with TRBD1 matching over 9 bases. V lost 5 bases to trimming and J lost 6 bases; unmatched junction nucleotides: 7. The CDR3 is 14 amino acids. Germline V gene lookup returns CDR1 SEHNR and CDR2 FQNEAQ (reference sequence). The CDR3 reads CASSRDRGLNGYTF. The CDR3, as DNA: TGTGCCAGCAGCCGTGACAGGGGGTTAAATGGCTACACCTTC.

V gene TRBV6-5 combines with J gene TRBJ2-5; TRBD2 matches 7 bases. Germline V lookup: CDR1 MNHEY, CDR2 SVGAGI. The junction had 7 bases not matched to a gene; V was cut back by 5 bases and J by 1 base. The CDR3 extends over 15 amino acids. The CDR3 region has the DNA TGTGCCAGCAGTCCCTATGGGAGGGGCCAAGAGACCCAGTACTTC. Translating it yields CASSPYGRGQETQYF.

V gene TRBV6-4 combines with J gene TRBJ2-5; 12 bases map to TRBD2. The CDR3 runs 13 residues. The V segment lost 7 bases and the J segment 6 bases; nucleotides outside the gene matches: 3. CDR1 is MRHNA, CDR2 SNTAGT, per germline. The CDR3 protein is CASNTSGRKTQYF. Written as DNA, the CDR3 is TGTGCCAGCAATACTAGCGGGAGGAAGACCCAGTACTTC.

The V gene is TRBV10-1, the J gene TRBJ1-1, with D possibly being TRBD1 (6 bases). V was shortened by 3 bases and J by 0 bases, with 8 bases between the two germline ends. Germline assignment: CDR1 WNHNN and CDR2 SYGVQD (reference sequence). This CDR3 region has 14 residues. CDR3 residues: CASSDRGMNTEAFF. DNA for the CDR3: TGCGCCAGCAGTGACAGGGGAATGAACACTGAAGCTTTCTTT.

The chain combines TRBV5-1 with TRBJ2-1; D possibly corresponds to TRBD2 (6 bases). The V gene lost 1 base and the J gene lost 1 base, with 12 bases spanning the gap. This CDR3 comprises 16 residues. In germline, CDR1 is SGHRS, CDR2 YFSETQ. The CDR3 loop is CASSLRSRESYNEQFF. The CDR3 region has the DNA TGCGCCAGCAGCTTGCGTAGTCGGGAGTCCTACAATGAGCAGTTCTTC.

The V gene is TRBV4-2, the J gene TRBJ2-3; 9 bases are shared with TRBD2. Losses at the gene ends were 3 bases for V and 2 bases for J; bases not matched to a gene: 6. Germline values: CDR1 LGHNA, CDR2 YNFKEQ. This CDR3 contains 16 residues. The chain's CDR3 is CASSQASGEVTDTQYF. Written as DNA, the CDR3 is TGTGCCAGCAGCCAGGCTAGCGGGGAGGTCACAGATACGCAGTATTTT.

The V call is TRBV5-1, the J call TRBJ2-3, with D hard to call. This CDR3 comprises 15 residues. The germline V and J ends were trimmed by 1 base and 0 bases, with 9 bases remaining between them. Germline values: CDR1 SGHRS, CDR2 YFSETQ. The CDR3 spells CASSLSSTSTDTQYF. The DNA of the CDR3 is TGCGCCAGCAGCTTGTCGAGCACCAGCACAGATACGCAGTATTTT.

This rearrangement joins TRBV29-1 to TRBJ2-4; D possibly corresponds to TRBD2 (5 bases). The V end was cut by 5 bases, the J end by 5 bases, with 10 bases between. This CDR3 region has 12 residues. Germline V gene sequence: CDR1 SQVTM, CDR2 ANQGSEA. CDR3 region: CSVRPGENIQYF. CDR3 nucleotides: TGCAGCGTTCGCCCCGGGGAAAACATTCAGTACTTC.

This clone was observed once. J is TRBJ2-7 and V is TRBV4-1; 8 positions agree with TRBD2. CDR3 size: 15 residues. The germline gives CDR1 MGHRA, CDR2 YSYEKL. V lost 4 bases and J lost 3; bases outside the gene matches: 8. As DNA, the CDR3 is TGCGCCAGCAGCCCCTTGAGCGGGAGAATCTACGAGCAGTACTTC. Its translation is CASSPLSGRIYEQYF.

The chain is built from TRBV27 and TRBJ1-2; 10 bases map to TRBD1. CDR3 size: 17 residues. The ends lost 6 bases at V and 4 bases at J; junction bases unmatched: 14. Germline lookup yields CDR1 MNHEY and CDR2 SMNVEV (reference sequence). CDR3 protein: CASSPDPRQGAVYGYTF. For the CDR3, the DNA is TGTGCCAGCAGCCCGGACCCTCGACAGGGGGCGGTCTATGGCTACACCTTC.

This clone was picked up a small number of times. V is TRBV7-2 and J is TRBJ1-1; TRBD1 is a possible D gene (5 bases). Per the germline V gene, CDR1 is SGHTA and CDR2 is FQGNSA. This CDR3 contains 14 residues. V was trimmed by 4 bases and J by 4 bases, leaving 13 bases between them. In nucleotides, the CDR3 is TGTGCCAGCAGCTCCGGAGGGGCAGGCACTGAAGCTTTCTTT. It translates to CASSSGGAGTEAFF.

V usage is TRBV6-6 and J usage is TRBJ2-2, with 7 bases matching TRBD1. The length of the CDR3 is 12 residues. CDR1 and CDR2 from the germline V gene are MNHNY and SVGAGI (reference sequence). V shed 10 bases, J shed 4 bases, and the junction held 3 bases outside the gene matches. The CDR3 DNA follows: TGTGCCACACGACAGGGCACCGGGGAGCTGTTTTTT. Translation: CATRQGTGELFF.

The rearrangement uses TRBV5-1 and TRBJ2-7, with TRBD2 identical over 7 bases. CDR3 length: 16 residues. Germline V gene data show CDR1 as SGHRS and CDR2 as YFSETQ. J gave up 6 bases and V 0 bases, and 12 bases lay outside the gene matches. The CDR3 DNA reads TGCGCCAGCAGCTTGGAGGGGAGGGCACAGTCGGGCGAGCAGTACTTC. Protein product: CASSLEGRAQSGEQYF.

The V and J genes are TRBV2 and TRBJ2-7; 10 nucleotides agree with TRBD2. Germline V CDR1 and CDR2: SNHLY, FYNNEI. The length of the CDR3 is 13 residues. CDR3 sequence: CASSEAPSSGGNV. CDR3 DNA sequence: TGTGCCAGCAGTGAAGCCCCCTCTAGCGGGGGAAACGTC.

This CDR3 reads CASKIGTADKKLFF. In DNA, the CDR3 is TGTGCCAGCAAGATAGGGACAGCGGACAAAAAACTGTTTTTT. The chain joins TRBV2 to TRBJ1-4; 7 bases are a match to TRBD1. The germline CDR1 and CDR2 sequences are SNHLY and FYNNEI. The CDR3 length is 14 residues. J lost 9 bases, V lost 7 bases, and 11 bases had no gene match.

This clone was seen more than once but under ten times. The chain carries TRBV4-1 and TRBJ2-5; 15 bases fit TRBD2. The CDR3 is 19 residues long. J was trimmed by 0 bases and V by 3 bases; bases with no gene match: 8. Germline loops: CDR1 MGHRA, CDR2 YSYEKL. The CDR3 is CASSHPGTSGGTYQETQYF. CDR3 in DNA: TGCGCCAGCAGCCACCCCGGGACTAGCGGGGGGACGTACCAAGAGACCCAGTACTTC.

V and J are TRBV7-8 and TRBJ1-1; D is undetermined. The V end lost 2 bases, the J end lost 10 bases, and 11 bases lay between the germline ends. This CDR3 region has 12 residues. Germline assignment: CDR1 SGHVS and CDR2 FQNEAQ. This CDR3 is CASSLLQLAAFF. CDR3 coding DNA: TGTGCCAGCAGCTTACTCCAGTTGGCAGCTTTCTTT.

The genes are TRBV5-1 and TRBJ2-1; D is unresolved. Per germline, CDR1 SGHRS and CDR2 YFSETQ. The ends were cut back, 5 bases at V and 1 base at J, with 10 bases in the middle. The CDR3 is made up of 14 amino acids. CDR3 DNA sequence: TGCGCCAGCAGTGTGGAGACTTCCTACAATGAGCAGTTCTTC. Its protein product is CASSVETSYNEQFF. The full variable domain, completed using reference TRBV5-1 and TRBJ2-1, is KAGVTQTPRYLIKTRGQQVTLSCSPISGHRSVSWYQQTPGQGLQFLFEYFSETQRNKGNFPGRFSGRQFSNSRSEMNVSTLELGDSALYLCASSVETSYNEQFFGPGTRLTVL.

The V and J genes are TRBV5-1 and TRBJ2-2, with 8 bases aligning to TRBD1. The CDR3 covers 15 residues. V was clipped by 4 bases and J by 6 bases; unmatched bases: 8. CDR1 is SGHRS, CDR2 YFSETQ, per germline. The CDR3 sequence is CASSAGQEISGELFF. The CDR3 bases are TGCGCCAGCAGCGCGGGACAGGAGATATCCGGGGAGCTGTTTTTT.

This clone was counted a single time. The J gene is TRBJ1-1, the V gene TRBV29-1, with 7 nucleotides matching TRBD1. V trimming: 6 bases; J trimming: 0 bases; junction bases outside the gene matches: 13. CDR1 SQVTM and CDR2 ANQGSEA come from the germline V gene. This CDR3 region has 16 residues. CDR3 in DNA: TGCAGCGTAGAAAGGTCAGGGGGAAGCATGAACACTGAAGCTTTCTTT. It encodes CSVERSGGSMNTEAFF.